The rows below give T cell receptor beta chains drawn from one sample of a study of T cell repertoires in cytomegalovirus infection. MiXCR was run by TCRdb on the reads, yielding one entry per CDR3 protein. There are about 230,000 distinct CDR3 sequences in the sample; roughly 22% occur only once, and 15% to 20% lies in the top ten. The sequenced material came from CD8+ T cells from PBMCs. The receptors stem from a human donor in good health (CMV status not recorded). Some clones in this sample may be carry-over from other donors' samples. Both conserved end residues are part of each CDR3. Fields, in order: J gene, clone size, V gene, D gene, CDR3 DNA, CDR3 protein. The D gene is left open where the match is weak. Clone size is shown for a subset of rows, as once, few, many or a class of expanded clone.

>TRBJ2-3|few|TRBV20-1|.
TGCAGTGCTAGAGATCTTGGTAGCGCGAGGACAGATACGCAGTATTTT
CSARDLGSARTDTQYF
>TRBJ1-1|many|TRBV6-1|.
TGTGCCAGCACCTGGGGGGGGGACGGAGGGGACACTGAAGCTTTCTTT
CASTWGGDGGDTEAFF
>TRBJ2-1|many|TRBV7-6|TRBD2
TGTGCCAGCAGCTCCGGGACTAGCTCCTACAATGAGCAGTTCTTC
CASSSGTSSYNEQFF
>TRBJ2-7|many|TRBV7-6|.
TGTGCCAGCAGCTTATGGGCAGGGGCCTACGAGCAGTACTTC
CASSLWAGAYEQYF
>TRBJ1-1|.|TRBV9|.
TGTGCCAGCAGCGATTACATGAACACTGAAGCTTTCTTT
CASSDYMNTEAFF
>TRBJ2-7|.|TRBV27|.
TGTGCCAGCAGGGAATCTGGGTCTGAAGCGAGCCACGAGCAGTACTTC
CASRESGSEASHEQYF
>TRBJ1-1|few|TRBV13|.
TGTGCCAGCAGCTTAGGTAGGTTTGAGGGGCCCATGAACACTGAAGCTTTCTTT
CASSLGRFEGPMNTEAFF
>TRBJ2-5|many|TRBV12-3/TRBV12-4|TRBD2
TGTGCCAGCAGGAGTGGACTAGCGGGGGTAGAGACCCAGTACTTC
CASRSGLAGVETQYF
>TRBJ1-4|many|TRBV28|TRBD1
TGTGCCAGTCGGACAGGGTTTGGAGTAACTAATGAAAAACTGTTTTTT
CASRTGFGVTNEKLFF
>TRBJ2-3|many|TRBV7-8|TRBD1
TGTGCCAGCAGCTGGACAGGGCCAGATACGCAGTATTTT
CASSWTGPDTQYF
>TRBJ1-1|few|TRBV20-1|TRBD1
TGCAGTGCTTTCCCCCGGACAGGGAGCCCAGCAGCTTTCTTT
CSAFPRTGSPAAFF
>TRBJ2-1|.|TRBV5-5|.
TGTGCCAGCAGCTTGGGGGGCGATGGACAATTGGAGTTCTTC
CASSLGGDGQLEFF
>TRBJ2-3|.|TRBV7-9|TRBD1
TGTGCCAGCAGCCGAGCACGGACAGGGTCCACAGATACGCAGTATTTT
CASSRARTGSTDTQYF
>TRBJ2-3|many|TRBV6-1|.
TGTGCCAGCCTTAACGGGGGACGGGCGCAGTATTTT
CASLNGGRAQYF
>TRBJ2-1|medium-sized|TRBV7-8|TRBD1
TGTGCCAGCAGCTTAGCTGCAGGGGGTAACAATGAGCAGTTCTTC
CASSLAAGGNNEQFF
>TRBJ1-5|.|TRBV20-1|.
TGCAGTGCTAGAGCTTTATCGGTCACAGCCTTTAATCAGCCCCAGCATTTT
CSARALSVTAFNQPQHF
>TRBJ2-7|.|TRBV4-1|TRBD1
TGCGCCAGCAGCCAAGCACCCGGACAGGGTGTAAGCTACGCGCAGTACTTC
CASSQAPGQGVSYAQYF
>TRBJ2-3|many|TRBV7-8|.
TGTGCCAGCAGCTTAGGTACAAGCTTCACAGATACGCAGTATTTT
CASSLGTSFTDTQYF
>TRBJ1-2|many|TRBV6-2/TRBV6-3|TRBD1
TGTGCCAGCAGCTACCAACTATGGACAGGGAACTATGGCTACACCTTC
CASSYQLWTGNYGYTF